The next 14 T cell receptor beta chains were all read from a single sample in a study of early T cells in non-severe SARS-CoV-2 infection. TCRdb re-derived calls from the 5' RACE reads in MiXCR, one entry per CDR3 protein. In the table there are fewer than 35,000 distinct CDR3 sequences, 4.5% to 6% of which are singletons. Sample: whole blood. These receptors were obtained from an adult who was a healthcare worker with PCR-confirmed SARS-CoV-2 infection or an uninfected control (not recorded which).

This chain links TRBV3-1 with TRBJ2-7, with a tentative D call TRBD1 (6 bases). V lost 4 bases and J lost 4, with 17 bases in between. CDR1 and CDR2 from the germline V gene are LGHDT and YNNKEL (reference sequence). This CDR3 has 15 amino acids. The DNA for the CDR3 is TGTGCCAGCAGCCTTTCCACAGGGCCTCAGTACGAGCAGTACTTC. It codes for CASSLSTGPQYEQYF.

This clonotype was counted a few times. J is TRBJ1-2 and V is TRBV29-1; the match to TRBD1 covers 8 bases. The ends lost 4 bases at V and 0 bases at J; junction bases unmatched: 10. Germline CDR1 SQVTM, CDR2 ANQGSEA. CDR3 size: 16 residues. The CDR3 reads CSVVGQGLLANYGYTF. For the CDR3, the DNA is TGCAGCGTTGTTGGACAGGGCCTCCTAGCTAACTATGGCTACACCTTC. The full variable domain, with the rest looked up from reference TRBV29-1 and TRBJ1-2, is SAVISQKPSRDICQRGTSLTIQCQVDSQVTMMFWYRQQPGQSLTLIATANQGSEATYESGFVIDKFPISRPNLTFSTLTVSNMSPEDSSIYLCSVVGQGLLANYGYTFGSGTRLTVV.

Ten or more counts support this clonotype. The chain joins TRBV11-2 to TRBJ1-1; D may be TRBD1 (6 bases). CDR1 SGHAT and CDR2 FQNNGV come from the germline V gene. This CDR3 has 14 residues. V was trimmed by 5 bases and J by 3 bases, leaving 13 bases between them. CDR3 sequence (DNA): TGTGCCAGCAGCCAGACAGGACTCCACACTGAAGCTTTCTTT. It translates to CASSQTGLHTEAFF.

The chain couples TRBV11-2 to TRBJ2-5; D remains unclear. The CDR3 length is 13 residues. V dropped 4 bases and J dropped 2 bases, with 8 bases sitting between them. Germline CDR1 is SGHAT and CDR2 is FQNNGV. Written as DNA, the CDR3 is TGTGCCAGCAGCTCAAGGCCTCAAGAGACCCAGTACTTC. This codes for CASSSRPQETQYF.

This clonotype was seen repeatedly, ten times or more. The V gene is TRBV5-1, the J gene TRBJ1-2, with a tentative D call TRBD1 (5 bases). The ends were cut back, 0 bases at V and 2 bases at J, with 23 bases in the middle. The CDR3 is made up of 19 amino acids. Germline loops: CDR1 SGHRS, CDR2 YFSETQ. CDR3 sequence (DNA): TGCGCCAGCAGCTTGGCCCCCGGGACGGAGGATCCCCTCAACTATGGCTACACCTTC. As protein: CASSLAPGTEDPLNYGYTF. Combining the CDR3 with reference TRBV5-1 and TRBJ1-2 gives the whole variable domain KAGVTQTPRYLIKTRGQQVTLSCSPISGHRSVSWYQQTPGQGLQFLFEYFSETQRNKGNFPGRFSGRQFSNSRSEMNVSTLELGDSALYLCASSLAPGTEDPLNYGYTFGSGTRLTVV.

As for this clonotype: This may come from a read error, since a much larger clone is one base off. The chain links TRBV6-5 to TRBJ2-2, with D unresolved. CDR3 length: 14 residues. The ends were cut back, 5 bases at V and 8 bases at J, with 15 bases in the middle. Germline V gives CDR1 MNHEY, CDR2 SVGAGI. The CDR3 reads CASSPAPTAGELFF. CDR3 DNA sequence: TGTGCCAGCAGTCCAGCCCCTACGGCGGGGGAGCTGTTTTTT.

This clonotype was detected ten times or more. J is TRBJ2-3 and V is TRBV7-3; D is possibly TRBD2 (6 bases). The germline V gene encodes CDR1 SGHTA and CDR2 FQGTGA. The CDR3 extends over 14 amino acids. V was cut by 3 bases and J by 4 bases, with 11 bases left in between. The CDR3 DNA sequence: TGTGCCAGCAGCTTTGGCGGGACCTCAGATACGCAGTATTTT. It yields the protein CASSFGGTSDTQYF.

At least ten counts were recorded for this clonotype. The V call is TRBV24-1, the J call TRBJ2-1, with 13 nucleotides matching TRBD2. The CDR3 is made up of 16 amino acids. V lost 4 bases to trimming and J lost 9 bases; unmatched junction nucleotides: 8. Looked up from germline, CDR1 is KGHDR and CDR2 is SFDVKD. The CDR3 region is CATSERGLAGVLEQFF. Written as DNA, the CDR3 is TGTGCCACCAGTGAAAGAGGACTAGCGGGAGTGCTTGAGCAGTTCTTC.

As regards this clonotype: Given a much more abundant clone one base away, this may be a read error. The chain employs TRBV29-1 and TRBJ1-1; no clear D. This CDR3 region has 15 residues. The germline CDR1 and CDR2 sequences are SQVTM and ANQGSEA. V gave up 6 bases and J gave up 0 bases, with 17 bases separating them. The CDR3 DNA sequence: TGCAGCGTCCTTCCCACGATAGGTCTGAACACTGAAGCTTTCTTT. Its protein is CSVLPTIGLNTEAFF.

This clonotype was seen repeatedly, ten times or more. The chain couples TRBV4-3 to TRBJ2-2, with TRBD2 matching 11 bases. Per the germline V gene, CDR1 is LGHNA and CDR2 is YSLEER. There are 18 residues in the CDR3. The trim removed 3 bases at V and 5 bases at J, leaving 11 bases unmatched. Here the CDR3 DNA reads TGCGCCAGCAGCCAGTCGACTAGCGGGATAGGAGGGACCGGGGAGCTGTTTTTT. Its protein is CASSQSTSGIGGTGELFF.

The gene calls are TRBV5-1 and TRBJ2-1, with TRBD2 matching 8 bases. The germline V gene has CDR1 SGHRS and CDR2 YFSETQ. V lost 4 bases, J lost 3 bases, and 9 bases stayed unmatched. The CDR3 contains 16 residues. The CDR3 is CASSPGVAGNYNEQFF. Written as DNA, the CDR3 is TGCGCCAGCAGCCCGGGGGTAGCGGGAAACTACAATGAGCAGTTCTTC.

This clonotype was seen at least ten times. CDR3 loop: CSALQRDSGEQYF. The CDR3 DNA is TGCAGTGCCCTCCAGCGGGATTCCGGCGAGCAGTACTTC. This rearrangement joins TRBV20-1 to TRBJ2-7, with TRBD2 matching 7 bases. V lost 6 bases to trimming and J lost 6 bases; unmatched junction nucleotides: 11. CDR3 size: 13 residues. Per germline, CDR1 DFQATT and CDR2 SNEGSKA (reference sequence).

This rearrangement joins TRBV6-2 or TRBV6-3 to TRBJ2-7, with 7 bases lining up with TRBD2. This CDR3 has 19 amino acids. Germline V gene lookup returns CDR1 MNHEY and CDR2 SVGEGT. V lost 0 bases, J lost 7 bases, and 21 bases stayed unmatched. CDR3 protein: CASSYSIRWLADQKGEQYF. The CDR3 DNA reads TGTGCCAGCAGTTACTCGATCCGGTGGCTAGCGGACCAGAAAGGGGAGCAGTACTTC.

This clonotype was seen many times. The gene calls are TRBV6-1 and TRBJ1-2, with D hard to call. The CDR3 consists of 8 residues. The V gene lost 8 bases and the J gene lost 7 bases, with 2 bases spanning the gap. Germline V gene sequence: CDR1 MNHNS, CDR2 SASEGT. In nucleotides, the CDR3 is TGTGCCAGCGGTGGCTACACCTTC. Protein product: CASGGYTF.